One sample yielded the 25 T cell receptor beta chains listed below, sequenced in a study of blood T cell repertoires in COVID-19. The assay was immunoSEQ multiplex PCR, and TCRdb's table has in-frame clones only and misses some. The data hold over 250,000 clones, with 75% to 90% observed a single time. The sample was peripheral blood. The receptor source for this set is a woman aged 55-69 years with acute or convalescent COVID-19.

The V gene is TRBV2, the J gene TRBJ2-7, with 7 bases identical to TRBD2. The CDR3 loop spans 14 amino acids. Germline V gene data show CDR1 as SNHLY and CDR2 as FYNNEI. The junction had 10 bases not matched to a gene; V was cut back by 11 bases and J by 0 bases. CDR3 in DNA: TGTGCCCTTCGGGGGGAGGCCATCTCCTACGAGCAGTACTTC. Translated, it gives CALRGEAISYEQYF.

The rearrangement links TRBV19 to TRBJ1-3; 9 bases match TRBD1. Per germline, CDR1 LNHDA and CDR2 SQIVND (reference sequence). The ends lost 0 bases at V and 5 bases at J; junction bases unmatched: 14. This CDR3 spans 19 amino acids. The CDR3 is CASSIEWDREDTRRNTIYF. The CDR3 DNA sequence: TGTGCCAGTAGTATAGAGTGGGACAGGGAAGATACTCGAAGAAACACCATATATTTT.

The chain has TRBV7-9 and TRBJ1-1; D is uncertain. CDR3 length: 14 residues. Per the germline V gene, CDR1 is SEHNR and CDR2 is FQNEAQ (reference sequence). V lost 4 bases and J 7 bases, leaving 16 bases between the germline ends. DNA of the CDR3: TGTGCCAGCAGCTCCATGCCTAGAGGCAGTGAAGCTTTCTTT. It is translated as CASSSMPRGSEAFF.

The CDR3: CASSEAGGSAYEQYF. The CDR3 region has the DNA TGTGCCAGCAGTGAGGCTGGCGGGTCTGCTTACGAGCAGTACTTC. The rearrangement joins TRBV5-4 to TRBJ2-7; D might be TRBD2 (5 bases). The CDR3 has 15 residues. From germline, CDR1 is SGHNT and CDR2 YYREEE (reference sequence). Trimming shortened V by 5 bases and J by 4 bases, and 19 bases separated the two germline ends.

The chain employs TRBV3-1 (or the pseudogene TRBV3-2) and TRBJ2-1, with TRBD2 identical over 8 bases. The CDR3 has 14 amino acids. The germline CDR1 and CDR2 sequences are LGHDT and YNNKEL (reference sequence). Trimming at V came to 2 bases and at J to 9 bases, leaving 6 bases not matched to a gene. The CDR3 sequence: CASSQYGREGEQFF. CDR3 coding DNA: TGTGCCAGCAGCCAATACGGGAGGGAGGGTGAGCAGTTCTTC.

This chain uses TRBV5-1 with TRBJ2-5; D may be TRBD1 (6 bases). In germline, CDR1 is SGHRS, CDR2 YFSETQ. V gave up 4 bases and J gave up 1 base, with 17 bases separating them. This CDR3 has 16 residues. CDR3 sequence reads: CASSPTGLGGQETQYF. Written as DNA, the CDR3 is TGCGCCAGCAGCCCAACTGGTCTAGGGGGCCAAGAGACCCAGTACTTC.

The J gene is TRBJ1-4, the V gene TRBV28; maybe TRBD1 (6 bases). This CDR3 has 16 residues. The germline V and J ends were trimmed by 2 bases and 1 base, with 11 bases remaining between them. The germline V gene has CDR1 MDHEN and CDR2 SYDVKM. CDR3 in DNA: TGTGCCAGCAGTTTAGGGGGGGCCGGAACTAATGAAAAACTGTTTTTT. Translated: CASSLGGAGTNEKLFF.

Here the CDR3 reads CASRGRNTEAFF. The DNA of the CDR3 is TGTGCCAGTAGGGGGAGAAACACTGAAGCTTTCTTT. The chain has TRBV27 and TRBJ1-1, with D tentatively TRBD1 (6 bases). The CDR3 runs to 12 residues. Looked up from germline, CDR1 is MNHEY and CDR2 is SMNVEV (reference sequence). Trimming cost V 9 bases and J 2 bases, with 10 bases left between them.

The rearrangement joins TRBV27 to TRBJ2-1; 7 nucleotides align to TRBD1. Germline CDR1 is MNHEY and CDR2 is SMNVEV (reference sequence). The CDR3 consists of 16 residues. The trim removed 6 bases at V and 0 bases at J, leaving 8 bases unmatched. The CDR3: CASSSSQGDSYNEQFF. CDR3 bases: TGTGCCAGCAGCTCCTCCCAGGGGGACTCCTACAATGAGCAGTTCTTC.

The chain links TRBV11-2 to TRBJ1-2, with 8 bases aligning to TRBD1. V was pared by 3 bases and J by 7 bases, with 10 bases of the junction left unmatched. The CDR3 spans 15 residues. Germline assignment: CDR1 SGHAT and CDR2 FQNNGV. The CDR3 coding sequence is TGTGCCAGCAGCTTCGCTCCTGGACAGGGAGGTGGCTACACCTTC. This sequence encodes CASSFAPGQGGGYTF.

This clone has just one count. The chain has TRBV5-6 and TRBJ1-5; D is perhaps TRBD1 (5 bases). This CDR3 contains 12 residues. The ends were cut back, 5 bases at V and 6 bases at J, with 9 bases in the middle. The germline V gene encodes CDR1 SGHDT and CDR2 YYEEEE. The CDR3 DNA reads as TGTGCCAGCAGTCGAAGGGGTCAGCCCCAGCATTTT. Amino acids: CASSRRGQPQHF.

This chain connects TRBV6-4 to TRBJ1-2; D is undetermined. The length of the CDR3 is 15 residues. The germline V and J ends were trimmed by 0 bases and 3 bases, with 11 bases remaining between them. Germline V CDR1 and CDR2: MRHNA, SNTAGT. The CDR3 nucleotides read TGTGCCAGCAGTGACTCTGGCAGGTCCGACTATGGCTACACCTTC. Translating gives CASSDSGRSDYGYTF.

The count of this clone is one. The DNA of the CDR3 is TGTGCTAGTGGTTTGGTATGGGCGGGGGCAGCGGGAGAGCGAGGGACAGATACGCAGTATTTT. Translated, it gives CASGLVWAGAAGERGTDTQYF. This chain joins TRBV12-5 and TRBJ2-3; 8 nucleotides align to TRBD2. The V gene end was trimmed by 0 bases and the J gene end by 3 bases; junction bases not matched to a gene: 20. CDR3 length: 21 residues. Per the germline V gene, CDR1 is LGHNT and CDR2 is FRNRAP.

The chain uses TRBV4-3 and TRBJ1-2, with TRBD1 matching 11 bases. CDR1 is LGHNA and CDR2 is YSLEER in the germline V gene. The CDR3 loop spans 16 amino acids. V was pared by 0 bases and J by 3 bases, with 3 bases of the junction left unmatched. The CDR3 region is CASSQEGGQGDYGYTF. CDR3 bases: TGCGCCAGCAGCCAAGAGGGGGGACAGGGGGACTATGGCTACACCTTC.

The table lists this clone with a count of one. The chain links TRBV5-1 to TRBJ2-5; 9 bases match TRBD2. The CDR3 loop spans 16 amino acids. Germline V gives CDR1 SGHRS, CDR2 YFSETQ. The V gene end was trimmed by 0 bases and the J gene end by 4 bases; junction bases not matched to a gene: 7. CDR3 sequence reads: CASSLEAGGLRETQYF. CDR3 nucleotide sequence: TGCGCCAGCAGCTTGGAGGCGGGGGGGCTCCGAGAGACCCAGTACTTC.

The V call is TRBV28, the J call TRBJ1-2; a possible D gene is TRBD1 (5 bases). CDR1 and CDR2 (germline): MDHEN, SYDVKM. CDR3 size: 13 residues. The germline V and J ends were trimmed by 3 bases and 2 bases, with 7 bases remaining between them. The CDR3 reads CASSLKGNYGYTF. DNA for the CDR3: TGTGCCAGCAGTTTGAAGGGGAACTATGGCTACACCTTC.

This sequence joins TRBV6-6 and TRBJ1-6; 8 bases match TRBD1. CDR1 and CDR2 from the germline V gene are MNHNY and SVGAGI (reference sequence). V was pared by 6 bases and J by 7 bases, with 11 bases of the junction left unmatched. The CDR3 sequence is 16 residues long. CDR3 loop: CASSPRSGQGNSPLHF. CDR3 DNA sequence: TGTGCCAGCAGCCCCAGGTCTGGACAGGGAAATTCACCCCTCCACTTT.

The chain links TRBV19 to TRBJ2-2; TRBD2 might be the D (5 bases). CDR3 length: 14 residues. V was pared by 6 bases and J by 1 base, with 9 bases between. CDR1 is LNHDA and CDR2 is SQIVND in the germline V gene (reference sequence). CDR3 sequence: CASRSRGNTGELFF. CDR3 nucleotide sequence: TGTGCCAGTAGGAGCCGGGGGAACACCGGGGAGCTGTTTTTT.

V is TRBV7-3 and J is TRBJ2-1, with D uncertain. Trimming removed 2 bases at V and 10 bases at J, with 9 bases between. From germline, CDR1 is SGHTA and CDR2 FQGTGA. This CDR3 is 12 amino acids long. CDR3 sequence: CASSLFGAEQFF. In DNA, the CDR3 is TGTGCCAGCAGCTTATTTGGAGCAGAGCAGTTCTTC.

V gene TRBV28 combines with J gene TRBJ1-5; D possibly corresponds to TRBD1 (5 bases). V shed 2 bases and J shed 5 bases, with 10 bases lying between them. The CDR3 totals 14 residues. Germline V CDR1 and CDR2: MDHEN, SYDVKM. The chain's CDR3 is CASSLPTVDQPQHF. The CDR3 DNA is TGTGCCAGCAGTTTACCGACAGTAGATCAGCCCCAGCATTTT.

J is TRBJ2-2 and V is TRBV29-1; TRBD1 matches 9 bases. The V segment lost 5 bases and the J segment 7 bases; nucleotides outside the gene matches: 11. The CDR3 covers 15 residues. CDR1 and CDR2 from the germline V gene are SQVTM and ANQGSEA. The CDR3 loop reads CSVPSGTGLGGELFF. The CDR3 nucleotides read TGCAGCGTTCCTTCCGGGACAGGGTTGGGCGGGGAGCTGTTTTTT.

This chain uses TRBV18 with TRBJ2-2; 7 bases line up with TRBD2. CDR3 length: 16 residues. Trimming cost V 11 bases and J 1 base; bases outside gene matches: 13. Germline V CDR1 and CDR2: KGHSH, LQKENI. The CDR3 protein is CASSRNGGRNTGELFF. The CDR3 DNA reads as TGTGCCTCATCCAGAAACGGGGGGAGGAACACCGGGGAGCTGTTTTTT.

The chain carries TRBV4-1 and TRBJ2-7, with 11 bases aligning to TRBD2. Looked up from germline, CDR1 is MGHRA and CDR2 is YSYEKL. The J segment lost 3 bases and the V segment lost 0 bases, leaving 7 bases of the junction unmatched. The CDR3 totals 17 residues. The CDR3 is CASSQDPLAGGLYEQYF. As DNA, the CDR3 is TGCGCCAGCAGCCAAGATCCCCTAGCGGGGGGACTCTACGAGCAGTACTTC.

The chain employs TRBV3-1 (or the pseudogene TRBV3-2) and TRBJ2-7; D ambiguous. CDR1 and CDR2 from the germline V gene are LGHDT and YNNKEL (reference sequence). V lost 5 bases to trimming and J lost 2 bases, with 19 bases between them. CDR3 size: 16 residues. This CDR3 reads CASSSISGSSTYEQYF. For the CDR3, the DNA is TGTGCCAGCAGCTCGATATCCGGGTCCTCCACCTACGAGCAGTACTTC.

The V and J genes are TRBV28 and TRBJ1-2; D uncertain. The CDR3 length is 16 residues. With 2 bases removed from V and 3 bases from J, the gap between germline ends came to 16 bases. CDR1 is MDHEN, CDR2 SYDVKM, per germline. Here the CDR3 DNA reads TGTGCCAGCAGTTTAGCCCTATTAAGGGAGGACTATGGCTACACCTTC. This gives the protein CASSLALLREDYGYTF.